This T cell receptor (beta chain) was captured in a study of blood T cell repertoires in COVID-19. This clone was observed a few times. This CDR3 has 16 amino acids. Deletions cut 5 bases from V and 4 bases from J, with 21 bases between. CDR1 and CDR2 (germline): MDHEN, SYDVKM. Under the authors' procedure: By means of reference gene primer amplification, nucleated cell counts were estimated. Assay used: immunoSEQ multiplex PCR; TCRdb lists only in-frame clones, some missing. V, J and clone size are taken as reported in that table, and D and trimming were inferred from the DNA itself. In the table there are roughly 170,000 clones, about 72% of which are singletons.

Sequencing was performed on PBMCs or T cells enriched from blood (not recorded which). The TCR originated in a woman between 50 and 59 years old who had recovered from COVID-19. The V and J genes are TRBV28 and TRBJ2-7; possible D gene TRBD2, 7 bases. The CDR3 sequence is CASSQSAAGAKYEQYF. The CDR3 nucleotides read TGTGCCAGCAGTCAGTCCGCGGCGGGGGCGAAGTACGAGCAGTACTTC. Looking up the rest from reference TRBV28 and TRBJ2-7 gives the full variable domain: DVKVTQSSRYLVKRTGEKVFLECVQDMDHENMFWYRQDPGLGLRLIYFSYDVKMKEKGDIPEGYSVSREKKERFSLILESASTNQTSMYLCASSQSAAGAKYEQYFGPGTRLTVT.